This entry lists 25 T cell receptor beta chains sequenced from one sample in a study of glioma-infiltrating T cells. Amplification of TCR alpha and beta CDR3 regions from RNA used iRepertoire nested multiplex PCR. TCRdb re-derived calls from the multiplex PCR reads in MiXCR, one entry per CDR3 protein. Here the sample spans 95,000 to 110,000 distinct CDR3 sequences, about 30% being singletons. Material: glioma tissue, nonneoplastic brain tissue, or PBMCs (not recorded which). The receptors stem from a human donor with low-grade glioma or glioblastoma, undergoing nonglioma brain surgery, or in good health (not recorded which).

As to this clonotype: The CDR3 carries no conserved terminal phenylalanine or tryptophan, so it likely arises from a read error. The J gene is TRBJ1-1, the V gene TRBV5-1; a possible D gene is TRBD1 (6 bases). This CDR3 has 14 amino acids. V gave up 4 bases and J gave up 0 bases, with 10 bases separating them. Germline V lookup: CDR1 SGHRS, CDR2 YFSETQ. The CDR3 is CASSLRQVNTEAFS. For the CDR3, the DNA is TGCGCCAGCAGCCTCCGACAGGTGAACACTGAAGCTTTCTCT.

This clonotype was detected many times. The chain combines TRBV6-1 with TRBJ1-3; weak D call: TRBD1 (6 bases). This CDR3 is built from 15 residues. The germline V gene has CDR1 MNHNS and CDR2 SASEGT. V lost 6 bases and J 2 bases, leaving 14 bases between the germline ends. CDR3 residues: CASSYRESPGNTIYF. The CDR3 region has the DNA TGTGCCAGCAGCTACAGGGAGTCCCCTGGAAACACCATATATTTT.

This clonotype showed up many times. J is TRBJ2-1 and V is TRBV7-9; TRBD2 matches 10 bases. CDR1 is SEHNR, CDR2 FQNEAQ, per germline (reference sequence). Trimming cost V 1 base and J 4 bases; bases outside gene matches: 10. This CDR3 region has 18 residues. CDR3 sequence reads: CASSLVGSGLARYNEQFF. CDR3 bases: TGTGCCAGCAGCTTAGTAGGTTCGGGACTAGCGCGGTACAATGAGCAGTTCTTC.

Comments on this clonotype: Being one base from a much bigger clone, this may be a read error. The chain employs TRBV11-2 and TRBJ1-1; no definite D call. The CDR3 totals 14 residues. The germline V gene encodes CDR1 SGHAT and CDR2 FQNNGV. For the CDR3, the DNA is TGTGCCAGCAGCTTACACGGCATTTCCACTGAAGATTTCTTT. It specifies CASSLHGISTEDFF.

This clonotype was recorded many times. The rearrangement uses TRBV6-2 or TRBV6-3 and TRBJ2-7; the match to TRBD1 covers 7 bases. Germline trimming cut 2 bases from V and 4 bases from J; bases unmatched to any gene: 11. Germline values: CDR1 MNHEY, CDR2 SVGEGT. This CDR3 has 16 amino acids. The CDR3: CASSYPPATGYYEQYF. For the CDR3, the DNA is TGTGCCAGCAGTTACCCCCCGGCGACAGGGTATTACGAGCAGTACTTC.

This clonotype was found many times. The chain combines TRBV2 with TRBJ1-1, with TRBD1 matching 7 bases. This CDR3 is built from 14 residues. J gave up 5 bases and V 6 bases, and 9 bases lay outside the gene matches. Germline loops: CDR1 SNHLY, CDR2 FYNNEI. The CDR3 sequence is CASRRVGGVTEAFF. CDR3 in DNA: TGTGCCAGCAGGCGTGTAGGGGGCGTTACTGAAGCTTTCTTT.

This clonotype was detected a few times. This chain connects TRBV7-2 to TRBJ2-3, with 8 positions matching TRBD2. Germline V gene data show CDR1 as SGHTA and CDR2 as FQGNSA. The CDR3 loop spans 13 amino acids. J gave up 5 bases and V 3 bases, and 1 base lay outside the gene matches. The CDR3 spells CASSFTSGDTQYF. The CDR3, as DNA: TGTGCCAGCAGCTTCACTAGCGGAGATACGCAGTATTTT.

CDR3 in DNA: TGCAGCGTTGAAGAAAGACTAAACACTGAAGCTTTCTTT. Translation: CSVEERLNTEAFF. The rearrangement uses TRBV29-1 and TRBJ1-1, with D unresolved. The CDR3 extends over 13 amino acids. Germline CDR1 is SQVTM and CDR2 is ANQGSEA. V lost 0 bases and J lost 2, with 7 bases in between.

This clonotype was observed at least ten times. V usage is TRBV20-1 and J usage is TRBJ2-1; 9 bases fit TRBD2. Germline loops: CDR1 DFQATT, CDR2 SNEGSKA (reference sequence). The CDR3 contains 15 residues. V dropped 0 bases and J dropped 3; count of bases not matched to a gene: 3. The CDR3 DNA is TGCAGTGCTAGAGAGGGAGCGGGGGGCTACAATGAGCAGTTCTTC. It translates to CSAREGAGGYNEQFF.

DNA of the CDR3: TGTGCCATCAGTGAAATAGGTGGGGGGAGTACAGATACGCAGTATTTT. Amino acid sequence: CAISEIGGGSTDTQYF. This chain links TRBV10-3 with TRBJ2-3; D possibly corresponds to TRBD2 (6 bases). The CDR3 contains 16 residues. The germline gives CDR1 ENHRY, CDR2 SYGVKD. V was clipped by 3 bases and J by 3 bases, with 16 bases between them.

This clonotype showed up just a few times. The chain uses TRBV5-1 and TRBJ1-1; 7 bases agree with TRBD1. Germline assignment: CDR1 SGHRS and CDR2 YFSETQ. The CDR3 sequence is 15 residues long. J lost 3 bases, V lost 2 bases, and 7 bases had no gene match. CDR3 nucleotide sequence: TGCGCCAGCAGCTTAGACGGACAGGCATACACTGAAGCTTTCTTT. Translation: CASSLDGQAYTEAFF.

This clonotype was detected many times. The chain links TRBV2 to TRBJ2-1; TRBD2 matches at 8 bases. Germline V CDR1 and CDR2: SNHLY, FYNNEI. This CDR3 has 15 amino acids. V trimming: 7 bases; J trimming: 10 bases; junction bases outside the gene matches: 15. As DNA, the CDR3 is TGTGCCAGCACCGAGGTTCGCACCACGGGGGGGGAGCAGTTCTTC. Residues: CASTEVRTTGGEQFF.

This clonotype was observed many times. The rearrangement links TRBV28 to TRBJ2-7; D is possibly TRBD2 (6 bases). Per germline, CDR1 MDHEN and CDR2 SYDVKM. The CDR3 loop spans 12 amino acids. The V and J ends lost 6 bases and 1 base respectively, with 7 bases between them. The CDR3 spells CASRTSSYEQYF. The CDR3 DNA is TGTGCCAGCAGGACTAGTTCCTACGAGCAGTACTTC.

The CDR3 DNA sequence: TGCAGTGCTAGGCCTGAAGGCTCCTACGAGCAGTACTTC. Translation gives CSARPEGSYEQYF. The chain links TRBV20-1 to TRBJ2-7; D remains unclear. This CDR3 is built from 13 residues. Trimming took 3 bases from V and 0 from J, leaving 9 bases between them. Per germline, CDR1 DFQATT and CDR2 SNEGSKA (reference sequence).

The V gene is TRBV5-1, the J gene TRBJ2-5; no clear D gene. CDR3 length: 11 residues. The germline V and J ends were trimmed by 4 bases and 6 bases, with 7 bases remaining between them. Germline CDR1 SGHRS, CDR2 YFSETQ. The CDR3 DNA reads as TGCGCCAGCAGCGCCGCGAAGACCCAGTACTTC. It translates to CASSAAKTQYF.

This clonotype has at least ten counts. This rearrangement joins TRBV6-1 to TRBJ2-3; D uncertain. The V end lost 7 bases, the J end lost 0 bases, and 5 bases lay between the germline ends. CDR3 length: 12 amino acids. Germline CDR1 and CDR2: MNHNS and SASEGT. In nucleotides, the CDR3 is TGTGCCAGCATAAGTAGCACAGATACGCAGTATTTT. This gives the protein CASISSTDTQYF.

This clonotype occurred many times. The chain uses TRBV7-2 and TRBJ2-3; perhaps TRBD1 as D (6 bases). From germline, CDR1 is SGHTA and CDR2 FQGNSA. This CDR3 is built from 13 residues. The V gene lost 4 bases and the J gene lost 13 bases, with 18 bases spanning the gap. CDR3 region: CASSSYRDSKEYF. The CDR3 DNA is TGTGCCAGCAGCTCCTACAGGGATTCAAAGGAGTATTTT. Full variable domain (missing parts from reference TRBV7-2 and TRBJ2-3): GAGVSQSPSNKVTEKGKDVELRCDPISGHTALYWYRQSLGQGLEFLIYFQGNSAPDKSGLPSDRFSAERTGGSVSTLTIQRTQQEDSAVYLCASSSYRDSKEYFGPGTRLTVL.

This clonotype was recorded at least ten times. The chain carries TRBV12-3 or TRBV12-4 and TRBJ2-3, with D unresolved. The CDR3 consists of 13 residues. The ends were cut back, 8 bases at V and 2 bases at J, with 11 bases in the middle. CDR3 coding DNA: TGTGCCAGCTTATATCAAAACACAGATACGCAGTATTTT. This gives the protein CASLYQNTDTQYF.

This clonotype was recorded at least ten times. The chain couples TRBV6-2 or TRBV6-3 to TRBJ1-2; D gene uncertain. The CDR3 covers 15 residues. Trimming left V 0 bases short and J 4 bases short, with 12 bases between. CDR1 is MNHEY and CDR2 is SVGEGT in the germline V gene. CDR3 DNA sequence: TGTGCCAGCAGTTACTCGCAGAGACTCCGCTATGGCTACACCTTC. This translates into CASSYSQRLRYGYTF.

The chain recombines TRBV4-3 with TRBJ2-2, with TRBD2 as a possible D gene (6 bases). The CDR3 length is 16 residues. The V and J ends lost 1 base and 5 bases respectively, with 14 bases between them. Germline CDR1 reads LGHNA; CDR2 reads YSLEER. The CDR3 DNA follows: TGCGCCAGCAGCCAAGGAACTAGCTTTTATACCGGGGAGCTGTTTTTT. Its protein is CASSQGTSFYTGELFF.

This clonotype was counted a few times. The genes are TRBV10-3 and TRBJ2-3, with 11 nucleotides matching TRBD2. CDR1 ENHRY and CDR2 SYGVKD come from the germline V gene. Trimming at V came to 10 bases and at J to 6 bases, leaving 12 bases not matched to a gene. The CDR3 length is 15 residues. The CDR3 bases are TGTGCCACCTCTCCAGGGACTAGCGGTCCCGATACGCAGTATTTT. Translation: CATSPGTSGPDTQYF.

The DNA of the CDR3 is TGTGCCAGCTCCCTTGCCGACCTAGCGGGGGGGCCTGAGCAGTTCTTC. This translates into CASSLADLAGGPEQFF. V is TRBV18 and J is TRBJ2-1; TRBD2 aligns across 12 bases. The ends lost 6 bases at V and 9 bases at J; junction bases unmatched: 12. Germline-derived CDR1 and CDR2 are KGHSH and LQKENI. The CDR3 runs to 16 residues. Supplemented by reference TRBV18 and TRBJ2-1, the full variable domain reads NAGVMQNPRHLVRRRGQEARLRCSPMKGHSHVYWYRQLPEEGLKFMVYLQKENIIDESGMPKERFSAEFPKEGPSILRIQQVVRGDSAAYFCASSLADLAGGPEQFFGPGTRLTVL.

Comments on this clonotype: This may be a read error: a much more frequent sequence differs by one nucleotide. The CDR3 spells CARSRGGDIKTQYF. CDR3 coding DNA: TGTGCCAGAAGCCGGGGAGGGGACATAAAGACCCAGTACTTC. J is TRBJ2-5 and V is TRBV7-2; tentative D call: TRBD2 (7 bases). The V gene's germline CDR1 is SGHTA and CDR2 FQGNSA. The V and J ends lost 9 bases and 6 bases respectively, with 20 bases between them. The CDR3 runs to 14 residues.

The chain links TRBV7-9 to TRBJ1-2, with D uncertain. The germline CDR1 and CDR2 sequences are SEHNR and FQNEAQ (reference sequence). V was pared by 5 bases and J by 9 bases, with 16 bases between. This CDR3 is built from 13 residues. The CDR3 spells CASSPTVTESYTF. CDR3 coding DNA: TGTGCCAGCAGCCCCACCGTGACGGAAAGCTACACCTTC.

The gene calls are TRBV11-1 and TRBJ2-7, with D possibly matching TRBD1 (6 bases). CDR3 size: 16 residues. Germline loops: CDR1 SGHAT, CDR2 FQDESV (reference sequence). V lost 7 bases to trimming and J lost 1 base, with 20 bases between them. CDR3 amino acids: CASTLSPGQRSYEQYF. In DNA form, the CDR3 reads TGTGCCAGCACCCTATCCCCAGGACAGAGATCCTACGAGCAGTACTTC.